The 27 T cell receptor beta chains given below trace back to one sample, sequenced in a study of OX40 agonist ivuxolimab in advanced cancers. Receptor libraries were prepared by the immunoSEQ multiplex PCR assay. TCRdb provides this immuneACCESS table in a form limited to in-frame rearrangements. Some clones are lacking; in checked studies, under half of them reflect an unresolved V gene, and why the rest are absent is not known. Across this sample there are 7,000 or so clones, with 65% to 75% seen only once. Clones ranked in the top ten supply around a quarter of the sample. Sequencing was performed on CD4+ or CD8+ T cells sorted from blood, taken in a trial of the OX40 agonist ivuxolimab. Receptors originate from an adult with an advanced solid tumor such as melanoma, head and neck, liver or kidney cancer.

The chain combines TRBV4-1 with TRBJ2-3, with 7 bases fitting TRBD1. Germline V CDR1 and CDR2: MGHRA, YSYEKL. This CDR3 comprises 17 residues. Trimming removed 6 bases from V and 2 bases from J; junction bases left unmatched: 14. CDR3 DNA sequence: TGCGCCAGCAGAGACTTCCCGGGACAGTTACTCACAGATACGCAGTATTTT. Protein product: CASRDFPGQLLTDTQYF.

This clone has a handful of counts. The chain carries TRBV9 and TRBJ1-1; no definite D call. Germline CDR1 reads SGDLS; CDR2 reads YYNGEE. There are 13 residues in the CDR3. Trimming removed 4 bases at V and 5 bases at J, with 12 bases between. The CDR3: CASSPEDLTEAFF. Here the CDR3 DNA reads TGTGCCAGCAGCCCCGAGGACCTGACTGAAGCTTTCTTT.

V is TRBV9 and J is TRBJ1-1; D may be TRBD1 (5 bases). Germline V CDR1 and CDR2: SGDLS, YYNGEE. The CDR3 is 13 amino acids. V was shortened by 3 bases and J by 4 bases, with 10 bases between the two germline ends. The CDR3 reads CASSGGVSTEAFF. In DNA, the CDR3 is TGTGCCAGCAGCGGAGGGGTTAGCACTGAAGCTTTCTTT.

V gene TRBV5-6 combines with J gene TRBJ2-2; 7 positions match TRBD2. V shed 4 bases, J shed 3 bases, and the junction held 3 bases outside the gene matches. Looked up from germline, CDR1 is SGHDT and CDR2 is YYEEEE. This CDR3 comprises 14 residues. CDR3 in amino acids: CASSGLGDTGELFF. The DNA for the CDR3 is TGTGCCAGCAGCGGACTAGGGGACACCGGGGAGCTGTTTTTT.

The rearrangement uses TRBV2 and TRBJ2-7, with D perhaps being TRBD1 or TRBD2 (5 bases each). Germline CDR1 SNHLY, CDR2 FYNNEI. CDR3 size: 13 residues. With 10 bases removed from V and 0 bases from J, the gap between germline ends came to 13 bases. The CDR3 sequence is CAIRDHGSYEQYF. DNA of the CDR3: TGTGCCATTCGGGACCACGGCTCCTACGAGCAGTACTTC. Full variable domain (rest looked up from reference TRBV2 and TRBJ2-7): EPEVTQTPSHQVTQMGQEVILRCVPISNHLYFYWYRQILGQKVEFLVSFYNNEISEKSEIFDDQFSVERPDGSNFTLKIRSTKLEDSAMYFCAIRDHGSYEQYFGPGTRLTVT.

V gene TRBV9 combines with J gene TRBJ2-2, with 10 bases lining up with TRBD2. CDR1 is SGDLS, CDR2 YYNGEE, per germline. The length of the CDR3 is 15 residues. V lost 3 bases and J lost 1; bases outside the gene matches: 0. DNA for the CDR3: TGTGCCAGCAGCGGGACTAGCGGGAACACCGGGGAGCTGTTTTTT. Amino acid sequence: CASSGTSGNTGELFF.

As concerns this clone: A junction end diverges from the germline sequence, so it may reflect a read error. This chain connects TRBV7-8 to TRBJ1-2; the match to TRBD1 covers 7 bases. The length of the CDR3 is 14 residues. Per germline, CDR1 SGHVS and CDR2 FQNEAQ. CDR3 DNA sequence: TGTGCCAGCAGCTCTATAGACAGGGCTTATGGCCACACCTTC. This sequence encodes CASSSIDRAYGHTF.

The chain recombines TRBV11-2 with TRBJ2-3, with D possibly TRBD2 on 6 matching bases. V was shortened by 1 base and J by 1 base, with 9 bases between the two germline ends. CDR3 length: 15 amino acids. CDR1 and CDR2 from the germline V gene are SGHAT and FQNNGV. The CDR3 protein is CASSLGVAGTDTQYF. The CDR3 nucleotides are TGTGCCAGCAGCTTAGGGGTAGCGGGCACAGATACGCAGTATTTT.

This chain joins TRBV4-2 and TRBJ1-1; D possibly corresponds to TRBD1 (6 bases). The germline CDR1 and CDR2 sequences are LGHNA and YNFKEQ. V lost 5 bases, J lost 4 bases, and 14 bases lay in between. The CDR3 consists of 14 residues. Written as DNA, the CDR3 is TGTGCCAGCAGCGCACAGGGAGTCGGCACTGAAGCTTTCTTT. Amino acid sequence: CASSAQGVGTEAFF.

This chain joins TRBV5-4 and TRBJ2-5; tentative D call: TRBD2 (5 bases). The CDR3 consists of 14 residues. The germline V gene has CDR1 SGHNT and CDR2 YYREEE (reference sequence). The V end was cut by 4 bases, the J end by 2 bases, with 12 bases between. The CDR3 region has the DNA TGTGCCAGCAGCACCGGACGGACTCAAGAGACCCAGTACTTC. Translation gives CASSTGRTQETQYF.

The chain recombines TRBV2 with TRBJ2-3; D not certain. CDR3 size: 16 residues. The V end was cut by 3 bases, the J end by 0 bases, with 13 bases between. Per the germline V gene, CDR1 is SNHLY and CDR2 is FYNNEI. The CDR3 spells CASSDSAVSSTDTQYF. The CDR3 DNA sequence: TGTGCCAGCAGTGACAGTGCCGTTTCTAGCACAGATACGCAGTATTTT.

The J gene is TRBJ1-1, the V gene TRBV2; a weak D match, TRBD1 (5 bases). V was trimmed by 6 bases and J by 0 bases, leaving 20 bases between them. CDR1 SNHLY and CDR2 FYNNEI come from the germline V gene. This CDR3 contains 17 residues. CDR3 coding DNA: TGTGCCAGCAGGTCCCCGGGGGGACGCTCTATGAACACTGAAGCTTTCTTT. Translating gives CASRSPGGRSMNTEAFF. Drawing the rest from reference TRBV2 and TRBJ1-1, the complete variable domain is EPEVTQTPSHQVTQMGQEVILRCVPISNHLYFYWYRQILGQKVEFLVSFYNNEISEKSEIFDDQFSVERPDGSNFTLKIRSTKLEDSAMYFCASRSPGGRSMNTEAFFGQGTRLTVV.

V is TRBV10-1 and J is TRBJ2-7; D may be TRBD1 or TRBD2 (5 bases each). The CDR3 is 14 amino acids. Deletions cut 4 bases from V and 0 bases from J, with 10 bases between. Germline V gene sequence: CDR1 WNHNN, CDR2 SYGVQD (reference sequence). This CDR3 reads CASSGSGASYEQYF. For the CDR3, the DNA is TGCGCCAGCAGTGGATCCGGGGCCTCCTACGAGCAGTACTTC.

The V call is TRBV10-3, the J call TRBJ2-7; D not resolved. CDR3 length equals 12 residues. Germline CDR1 ENHRY, CDR2 SYGVKD. Trimming took off 3 bases at V and 6 bases at J, with 9 bases between the two ends. DNA for the CDR3: TGTGCCATCAGTGATACCTTTGGCGAGCAGTACTTC. Translated: CAISDTFGEQYF.

V is TRBV7-2 and J is TRBJ2-2; 9 bases align to TRBD2. The CDR3 is 16 amino acids. With 2 bases clipped from V and 4 bases from J, the junction kept 5 bases outside the gene matches. Germline CDR1 is SGHTA and CDR2 is FQGNSA. CDR3: CASSLYPSGITGELFF. Written as DNA, the CDR3 is TGTGCCAGCAGCTTATACCCTAGCGGGATCACCGGGGAGCTGTTTTTT.

The J gene is TRBJ1-2, the V gene TRBV7-2, with D tentatively TRBD1 (5 bases). V shed 3 bases and J shed 5 bases, with 16 bases lying between them. Germline values: CDR1 SGHTA, CDR2 FQGNSA. There are 15 residues in the CDR3. CDR3 coding DNA: TGTGCCAGCAGCTTGGGGACCGACCCTATTTATGGCTACACCTTC. Amino acid sequence: CASSLGTDPIYGYTF.

The chain links TRBV7-2 to TRBJ2-7; D remains unclear. CDR1 SGHTA and CDR2 FQGNSA come from the germline V gene. The CDR3 spans 14 residues. V lost 1 base and J 2 bases, leaving 9 bases between the germline ends. CDR3 nucleotide sequence: TGTGCCAGCAGCTTAGTCCCCTATACCTACGAGCAGTACTTC. Residues: CASSLVPYTYEQYF.

This clone was observed a single time. The rearrangement joins TRBV11-2 to TRBJ1-1; D is undetermined. The germline V gene encodes CDR1 SGHAT and CDR2 FQNNGV. This CDR3 is 14 amino acids long. The V gene lost 4 bases and the J gene lost 6 bases, with 15 bases spanning the gap. CDR3 region: CASSSTRSFPEAFF. The CDR3 DNA is TGTGCCAGCAGCTCGACCCGTTCATTCCCTGAAGCTTTCTTT.

This clone was picked up one time. The chain employs TRBV6-4 and TRBJ2-2; D unclear. Per germline, CDR1 MRHNA and CDR2 SNTAGT. Trimming cost V 4 bases and J 0 bases, with 9 bases left between them. The CDR3 has 15 amino acids. In nucleotides, the CDR3 is TGTGCCAGCAGTGGATCTGATACGAACACCGGGGAGCTGTTTTTT. Encoded protein: CASSGSDTNTGELFF.

The chain carries TRBV27 and TRBJ1-5; possible D gene TRBD1, 5 bases. V lost 3 bases and J 6 bases, leaving 12 bases between the germline ends. The length of the CDR3 is 14 residues. CDR1 MNHEY and CDR2 SMNVEV come from the germline V gene (reference sequence). The CDR3 loop is CASSFGQGGQPQHF. The CDR3 DNA sequence: TGTGCCAGCAGTTTTGGGCAGGGTGGTCAGCCCCAGCATTTT.

The V and J genes are TRBV2 and TRBJ2-5; D gene unclear. The CDR3 has 11 residues. The V and J ends lost 4 bases and 3 bases respectively, with 3 bases between them. The germline gives CDR1 SNHLY, CDR2 FYNNEI. CDR3 in DNA: TGTGCCAGCAGTGTGGAAGAGACCCAGTACTTC. Amino acids: CASSVEETQYF.

V usage is TRBV2 and J usage is TRBJ2-7, with 7 nucleotides matching TRBD1. The CDR3 has 12 residues. Germline CDR1 reads SNHLY; CDR2 reads FYNNEI. Trimming at V came to 8 bases and at J to 12 bases, leaving 13 bases not matched to a gene. DNA for the CDR3: TGTGCCAGCGGGGTTGGACAGGCCCAGCCGTACTTC. It specifies CASGVGQAQPYF.

The rearrangement uses TRBV9 and TRBJ2-5; TRBD2 aligns across 9 bases. Germline V gene sequence: CDR1 SGDLS, CDR2 YYNGEE. After removal of 10 bases from V and 4 bases from J, the junction contained 20 bases not matched to a gene. The CDR3 is 17 amino acids. In DNA form, the CDR3 reads TGTGCCTCCGACTACAATTTAAGGGCTAGCGGGGTAGAGACCCAGTACTTC. Encoded protein: CASDYNLRASGVETQYF.

The rearrangement uses TRBV5-6 and TRBJ1-2; D is possibly TRBD1 (6 bases). The germline CDR1 and CDR2 sequences are SGHDT and YYEEEE. The CDR3 totals 15 residues. V dropped 2 bases and J dropped 3 bases, with 14 bases sitting between them. The CDR3 spells CASSLNRDNYYGYTF. The CDR3 DNA is TGTGCCAGCAGCTTAAACCGGGACAACTACTATGGCTACACCTTC.

This sequence joins TRBV6-5 and TRBJ2-7; D remains unclear. The CDR3 totals 14 residues. V gave up 4 bases and J gave up 3 bases, with 13 bases separating them. Germline loops: CDR1 MNHEY, CDR2 SVGAGI. The CDR3 protein is CASSFGRLDYEQYF. The DNA of the CDR3 is TGTGCCAGCAGTTTTGGCCGATTAGACTACGAGCAGTACTTC.

This chain joins TRBV11-3 and TRBJ1-2; 7 bases are shared with TRBD1. The CDR3 covers 13 residues. V shed 6 bases, J shed 8 bases, and the junction held 9 bases outside the gene matches. Germline CDR1 reads SGHNT; CDR2 reads YENEEA. This CDR3 is CASSYMTGTGYTF. As DNA, the CDR3 is TGTGCCAGCAGTTATATGACAGGGACCGGCTACACCTTC.

Sample share makes this clone medium-sized. The chain combines TRBV7-8 with TRBJ2-1; 9 bases fit TRBD1. V lost 3 bases, J lost 9 bases, and 9 bases stayed unmatched. Germline CDR1 SGHVS, CDR2 FQNEAQ. The CDR3 runs to 15 residues. The DNA for the CDR3 is TGTGCCAGCAGCTTGAGCGGGACAGGGCATGGTGAGCAGTTCTTC. This gives the protein CASSLSGTGHGEQFF.